Listed below are T cell receptor beta chains from one sample, sequenced in a study of blood T cell repertoires in COVID-19. TCRdb's copy holds only in-frame clones and misses some; the assay was immunoSEQ multiplex PCR. The repertoire consists of roughly 100,000 clones, with approximately 84% occurring once and the leading ten covering around 13%. Source material: peripheral blood. The origin of the receptors is a human donor in a cohort sampled during active or convalescent COVID-19. The CDR3 runs from the conserved cysteine through the conserved F or W. Fields, in order: V gene, clone size, J gene, D gene, CDR3 protein, CDR3 DNA. D genes are given only for firm matches. Some rows have no size entry. The others give once, few or many, or a class for an expanded clone.

>TRBV11-3|NA|TRBJ2-5|TRBD2
CASSPGTSGGEETQYF
TGTGCCAGCAGCCCAGGGACTAGCGGGGGGGAAGAGACCCAGTACTTC
>TRBV7-9|NA|TRBJ1-1|NA
CASSLSRTEAFF
TGTGCCAGCAGCTTATCCCGGACTGAAGCTTTCTTT
>TRBV6-6|NA|TRBJ2-7|NA
CASSFGGRYEQYF
TGTGCCAGCAGTTTTGGGGGCCGGTACGAGCAGTACTTC
>TRBV30|once|TRBJ2-5|NA
CAWSVRGTATQYF
TGTGCCTGGAGTGTACGGGGTACCGCGACCCAGTACTTC
>TRBV14|once|TRBJ2-3|NA
CASSQSLTPTDTQYF
TGTGCCAGCAGCCAATCACTTACCCCTACAGATACGCAGTATTTT
>TRBV11-3|NA|TRBJ1-1|NA
CASSFATGEAFF
TGTGCCAGCAGCTTCGCGACAGGTGAAGCTTTCTTT
>TRBV9|NA|TRBJ2-3|NA
CASRPRGSTDTQYF
TGTGCCAGCAGGCCAAGGGGGAGCACAGATACGCAGTATTTT
>TRBV19|NA|TRBJ2-3|TRBD1
CASSPGQTQYF
TGTGCCAGTAGCCCGGGACAGACGCAGTATTTT
>TRBV6-2/TRBV6-3|NA|TRBJ2-7|NA
CASSPSSSYEQYF
TGTGCCAGCAGCCCATCGAGCTCCTACGAGCAGTACTTC
>TRBV19|NA|TRBJ2-7|TRBD1
CASSWTYRGLSEQYF
TGTGCCAGTAGTTGGACTTACAGGGGTCTTAGCGAGCAGTACTTC
>TRBV4-1|NA|TRBJ1-5|NA
CASSQAGRGDQPQHF
TGCGCCAGCAGCCAAGCAGGGCGGGGAGATCAGCCCCAGCATTTT
>TRBV11-3|NA|TRBJ2-7|TRBD2
CASSFRGGGYEQYF
TGTGCCAGCAGCTTTCGGGGCGGGGGATACGAGCAGTACTTC
>TRBV19|NA|TRBJ1-1|NA
CASTSGEGGGTEAFF
TGTGCCAGTACCTCCGGAGAGGGTGGTGGGACTGAAGCTTTCTTT
>TRBV2|once|TRBJ1-1|TRBD1
CASTGRRDRGFDTEAFF
TGTGCCAGCACCGGACGCCGGGACAGGGGTTTTGACACTGAAGCTTTCTTT
>TRBV7-3|once|TRBJ1-2|NA
CASSLGPTPNYGYTF
TGTGCCAGCAGCTTAGGGCCGACGCCGAACTATGGCTACACCTTC
>TRBV9|NA|TRBJ2-2|NA
CASSGGGGTGELFF
TGTGCCAGCAGCGGGGGGGGCGGTACCGGGGAGCTGTTTTTT
>TRBV5-1|NA|TRBJ1-6|NA
CASSLAGGDNSPLHF
TGCGCCAGCAGCTTGGCCGGCGGCGATAATTCACCCCTCCACTTT
>TRBV9|NA|TRBJ2-3|TRBD2
CASSVQTGGPDTQYF
TGTGCCAGCAGCGTACAGACGGGGGGGCCAGATACGCAGTATTTT
>TRBV11-1|once|TRBJ2-3|NA
CASSLRVRTDTQYF
TGTGCCAGCAGCTTAAGAGTACGCACAGATACGCAGTATTTT
>TRBV12-3/TRBV12-4|NA|TRBJ2-5|TRBD1
CASGTEQETQYF
TGTGCCAGCGGGACAGAACAAGAGACCCAGTACTTC
>TRBV6-1|few|TRBJ1-5|NA
CASSEGARGNQPQHF
TGTGCCAGCAGTGAAGGAGCGCGGGGCAATCAGCCCCAGCATTTT
>TRBV12-3/TRBV12-4|few|TRBJ1-2|NA
CASSFESGYGYTF
TGTGCCAGCAGTTTTGAGAGCGGCTATGGCTACACCTTC
>TRBV7-6|NA|TRBJ2-1|NA
CASSLLEGSSYNEQFF
TGTGCCAGCAGCTTATTAGAAGGGAGCTCCTACAATGAGCAGTTCTTC
>TRBV5-4|NA|TRBJ1-6|NA
CASSLGGDYSPLHF
TGTGCCAGCAGCTTAGGCGGAGATTATTCACCCCTCCACTTT
>TRBV28|NA|TRBJ2-1|TRBD2
CASSFLAGGSKNEQFF
TGTGCCAGCAGTTTCCTAGCGGGGGGGTCGAAGAATGAGCAGTTCTTC
>TRBV2|NA|TRBJ1-4|TRBD1
CASRKDRGPNEKLFF
TGTGCCAGCAGGAAGGACAGGGGGCCTAATGAAAAACTGTTTTTT
>TRBV6-2/TRBV6-3|NA|TRBJ2-5|NA
CASSYSRGAGGTQYF
TGTGCCAGCAGTTACTCCCGGGGGGCCGGGGGGACCCAGTACTTC
>TRBV5-5|few|TRBJ1-4|NA
CASSLKSTLSTNEKLFF
TGTGCCAGCAGCTTGAAGAGCACCCTCTCAACTAATGAAAAACTGTTTTTT
>TRBV11-2|NA|TRBJ2-7|TRBD2
CASSLQRGDTYEQYF
TGTGCCAGCAGCTTACAGCGGGGGGATACCTACGAGCAGTACTTC
>TRBV19|once|TRBJ1-4|NA
CASRVKRRKGESNEKLFF
TGTGCCAGTAGGGTAAAACGACGTAAGGGGGAATCTAATGAAAAACTGTTTTTT
>TRBV7-9|NA|TRBJ1-6|NA
CASWAGTRGSPLHF
TGTGCCAGCTGGGCGGGGACGCGGGGTTCACCCCTCCACTTT
>TRBV5-1|NA|TRBJ1-2|NA
CASSPGRDPYGYTF
TGCGCCAGCAGCCCGGGGCGGGATCCTTATGGCTACACCTTC
>TRBV18|NA|TRBJ1-2|NA
CASSSGSSYGYTF
TGTGCCAGCTCATCAGGGTCCTCCTATGGCTACACCTTC
>TRBV25-1|NA|TRBJ2-3|NA
CASSDQQGSTDTQYF
TGTGCCAGCAGTGACCAACAGGGTAGCACAGATACGCAGTATTTT
>TRBV2|many|TRBJ2-3|NA
CASSGGGRKTDTQYF
TGTGCCAGCAGTGGAGGGGGTAGAAAAACAGATACGCAGTATTTT
>TRBV28|NA|TRBJ2-7|TRBD1
CATSALGTGSYEQYF
TGTGCCACCAGTGCCCTCGGGACAGGGTCCTACGAGCAGTACTTC